This T cell receptor (beta chain) stems from a study of control samples from healthy donors and cancer patients. Only in-frame clones appear in the TCRdb table, and some are missing; sequencing was by immunoSEQ multiplex PCR. This sample has over 70,000 clones; about 88% occur once, and the top ten carry 7.5% to 9%. CDR1 and CDR2 (germline): SGHNT, YYREEE (reference sequence). Trimming took 0 bases from V and 5 from J, leaving 11 bases between them. The CDR3 runs 14 residues. Sequenced material: blood. The chain carries TRBV5-4 and TRBJ1-1, with D possibly matching TRBD1 (5 bases). This receptor was obtained from a woman aged 55-70 years in good health. CDR3 sequence: CASSLDRGWTEAFF. CDR3 nucleotide sequence: TGTGCCAGCAGCTTGGACCGGGGGTGGACTGAAGCTTTCTTT.